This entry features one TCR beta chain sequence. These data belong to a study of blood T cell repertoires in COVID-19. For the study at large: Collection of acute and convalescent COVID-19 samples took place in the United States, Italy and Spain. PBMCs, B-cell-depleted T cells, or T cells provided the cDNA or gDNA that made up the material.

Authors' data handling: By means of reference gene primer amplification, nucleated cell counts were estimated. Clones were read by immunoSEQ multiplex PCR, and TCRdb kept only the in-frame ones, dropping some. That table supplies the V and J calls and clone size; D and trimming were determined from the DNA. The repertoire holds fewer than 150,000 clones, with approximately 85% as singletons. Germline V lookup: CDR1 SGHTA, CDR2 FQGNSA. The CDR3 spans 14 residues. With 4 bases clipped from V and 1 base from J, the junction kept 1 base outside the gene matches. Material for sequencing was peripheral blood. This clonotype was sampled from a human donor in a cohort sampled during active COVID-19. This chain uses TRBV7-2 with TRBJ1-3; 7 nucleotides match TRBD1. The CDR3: CASSYRGSGNTIYF. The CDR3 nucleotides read TGTGCCAGCAGCTACAGGGGTTCTGGAAACACCATATATTTT.